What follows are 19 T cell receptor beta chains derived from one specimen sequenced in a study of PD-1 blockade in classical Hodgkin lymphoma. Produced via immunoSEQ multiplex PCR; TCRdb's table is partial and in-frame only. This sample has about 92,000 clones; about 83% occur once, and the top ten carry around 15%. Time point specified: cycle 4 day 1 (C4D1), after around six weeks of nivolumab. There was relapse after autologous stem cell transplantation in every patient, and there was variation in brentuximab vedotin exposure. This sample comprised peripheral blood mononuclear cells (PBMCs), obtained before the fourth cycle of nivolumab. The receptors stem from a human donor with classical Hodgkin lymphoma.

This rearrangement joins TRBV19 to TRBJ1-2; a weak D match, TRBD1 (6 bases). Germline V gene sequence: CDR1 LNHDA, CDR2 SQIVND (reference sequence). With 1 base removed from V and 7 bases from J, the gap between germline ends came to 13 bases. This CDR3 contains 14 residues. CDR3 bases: TGTGCCAGTAGTATAGCGGACAGTCTTGGTGGCTACACCTTC. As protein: CASSIADSLGGYTF.

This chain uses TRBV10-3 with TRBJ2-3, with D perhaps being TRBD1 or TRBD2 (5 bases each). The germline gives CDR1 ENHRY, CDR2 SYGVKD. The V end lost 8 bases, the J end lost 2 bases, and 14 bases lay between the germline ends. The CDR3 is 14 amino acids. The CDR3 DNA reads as TGTGCCATCCGAGCCGGGACCAACACAGATACGCAGTATTTT. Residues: CAIRAGTNTDTQYF.

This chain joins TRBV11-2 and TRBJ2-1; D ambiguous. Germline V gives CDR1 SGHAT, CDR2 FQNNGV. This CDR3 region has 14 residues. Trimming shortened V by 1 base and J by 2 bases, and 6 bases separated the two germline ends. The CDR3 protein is CASSLVLTYNEQFF. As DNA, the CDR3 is TGTGCCAGCAGCTTAGTCCTAACCTACAATGAGCAGTTCTTC.

CDR3 nucleotides: TGTGCCAGCAGCTTAGACCCAAACACCGGGGAGCTGTTTTTT. It yields the protein CASSLDPNTGELFF. V usage is TRBV7-2 and J usage is TRBJ2-2; no clear D gene. This CDR3 is 14 amino acids long. Trimming cost V 1 base and J 2 bases, with 5 bases left between them. CDR1 SGHTA and CDR2 FQGNSA come from the germline V gene.

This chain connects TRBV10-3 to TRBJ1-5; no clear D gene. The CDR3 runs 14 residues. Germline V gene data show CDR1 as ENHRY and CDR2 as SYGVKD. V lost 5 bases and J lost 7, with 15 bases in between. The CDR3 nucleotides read TGTGCCATCAGTAACACCCCTCCGGGGCAGCCCCAGCATTTT. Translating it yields CAISNTPPGQPQHF.

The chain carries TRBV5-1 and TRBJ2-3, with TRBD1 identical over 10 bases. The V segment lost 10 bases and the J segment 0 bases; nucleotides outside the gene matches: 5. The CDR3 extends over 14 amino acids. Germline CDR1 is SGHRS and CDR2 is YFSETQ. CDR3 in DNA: TGCGCCGGCCGACAGGGGGCGAGCACAGATACGCAGTATTTT. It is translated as CAGRQGASTDTQYF.

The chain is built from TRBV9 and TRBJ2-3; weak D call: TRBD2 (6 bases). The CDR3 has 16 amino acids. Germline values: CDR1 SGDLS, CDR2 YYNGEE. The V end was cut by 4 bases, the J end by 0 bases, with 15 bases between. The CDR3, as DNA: TGTGCCAGCAGCTCCGTCGGGAGTCCTAGCACAGATACGCAGTATTTT. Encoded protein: CASSSVGSPSTDTQYF. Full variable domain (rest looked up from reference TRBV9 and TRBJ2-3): DSGVTQTPKHLITATGQRVTLRCSPRSGDLSVYWYQQSLDQGLQFLIQYYNGEERAKGNILERFSAQQFPDLHSELNLSSLELGDSALYFCASSSVGSPSTDTQYFGPGTRLTVL.

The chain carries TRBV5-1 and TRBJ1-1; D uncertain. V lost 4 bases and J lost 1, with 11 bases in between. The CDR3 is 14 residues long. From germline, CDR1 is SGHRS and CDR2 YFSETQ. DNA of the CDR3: TGCGCCAGCAGCACCTCCGGGTCGAACACTGAAGCTTTCTTT. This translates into CASSTSGSNTEAFF.

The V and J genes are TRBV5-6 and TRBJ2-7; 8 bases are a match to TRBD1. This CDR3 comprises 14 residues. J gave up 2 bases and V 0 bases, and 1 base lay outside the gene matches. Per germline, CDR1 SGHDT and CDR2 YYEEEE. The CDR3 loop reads CASSLVGQAYEQYF. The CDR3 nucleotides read TGTGCCAGCAGCTTGGTGGGACAGGCCTACGAGCAGTACTTC. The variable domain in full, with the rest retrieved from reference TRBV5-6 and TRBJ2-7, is DAGVTQSPTHLIKTRGQQVTLRCSPKSGHDTVSWYQQALGQGPQFIFQYYEEEERQRGNFPDRFSGHQFPNYSSELNVNALLLGDSALYLCASSLVGQAYEQYFGPGTRLTVT.

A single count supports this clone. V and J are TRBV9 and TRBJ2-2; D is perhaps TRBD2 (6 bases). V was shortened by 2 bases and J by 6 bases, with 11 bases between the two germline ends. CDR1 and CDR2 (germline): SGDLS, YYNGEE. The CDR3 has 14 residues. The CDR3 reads CASSVLRGAGELFF. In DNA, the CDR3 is TGTGCCAGCAGCGTGTTGCGGGGCGCCGGGGAGCTGTTTTTT.

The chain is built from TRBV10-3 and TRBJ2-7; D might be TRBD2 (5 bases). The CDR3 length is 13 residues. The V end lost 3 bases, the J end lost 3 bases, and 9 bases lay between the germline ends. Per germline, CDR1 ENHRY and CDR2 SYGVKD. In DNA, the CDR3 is TGTGCCATCAGTGAAGTAGAGGGCTACGAGCAGTACTTC. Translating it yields CAISEVEGYEQYF.

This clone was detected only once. The CDR3 region has the DNA TGTGCCAGCAGCCCCCGGGACGGCTTGGTGGATACGCAGTATTTT. It is translated as CASSPRDGLVDTQYF. V usage is TRBV7-3 and J usage is TRBJ2-3; D is perhaps TRBD1 or TRBD2 (5 bases each). V gave up 5 bases and J gave up 6 bases, with 18 bases separating them. Germline values: CDR1 SGHTA, CDR2 FQGTGA. The CDR3 covers 15 residues. Combining the CDR3 with reference TRBV7-3 and TRBJ2-3 gives the whole variable domain GAGVSQTPSNKVTEKGKYVELRCDPISGHTALYWYRQSLGQGPEFLIYFQGTGAADDSGLPNDRFFAVRPEGSVSTLKIQRTERGDSAVYLCASSPRDGLVDTQYFGPGTRLTVL.

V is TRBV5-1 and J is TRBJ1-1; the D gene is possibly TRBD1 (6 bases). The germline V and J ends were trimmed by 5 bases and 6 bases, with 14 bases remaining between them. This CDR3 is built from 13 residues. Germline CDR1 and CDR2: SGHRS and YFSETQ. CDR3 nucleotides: TGCGCCAGCAGTTTAATACAGGGTGCTGAAGCTTTCTTT. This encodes CASSLIQGAEAFF.

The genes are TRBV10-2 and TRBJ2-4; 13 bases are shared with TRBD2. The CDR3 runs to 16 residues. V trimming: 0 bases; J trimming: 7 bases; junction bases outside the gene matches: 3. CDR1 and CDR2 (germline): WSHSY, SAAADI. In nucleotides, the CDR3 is TGCGCCAGCAGTGAGTCCTCGGGACTAGCGGGGAACATTCAGTACTTC. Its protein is CASSESSGLAGNIQYF.

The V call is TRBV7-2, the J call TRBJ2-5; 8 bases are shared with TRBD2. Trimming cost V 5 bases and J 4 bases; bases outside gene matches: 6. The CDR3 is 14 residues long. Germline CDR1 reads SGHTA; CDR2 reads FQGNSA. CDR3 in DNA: TGTGCCAGCAGCCCGACTAGCGTGTTAGAGACCCAGTACTTC. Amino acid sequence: CASSPTSVLETQYF.

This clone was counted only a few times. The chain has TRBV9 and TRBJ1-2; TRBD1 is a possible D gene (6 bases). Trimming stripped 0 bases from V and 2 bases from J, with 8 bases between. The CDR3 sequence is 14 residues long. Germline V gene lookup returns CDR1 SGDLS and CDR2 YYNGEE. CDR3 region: CASSVAQGNYGYTF. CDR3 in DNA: TGTGCCAGCAGCGTAGCTCAGGGGAACTATGGCTACACCTTC. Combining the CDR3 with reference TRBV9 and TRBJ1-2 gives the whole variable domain DSGVTQTPKHLITATGQRVTLRCSPRSGDLSVYWYQQSLDQGLQFLIQYYNGEERAKGNILERFSAQQFPDLHSELNLSSLELGDSALYFCASSVAQGNYGYTFGSGTRLTVV.

The CDR3 protein is CASSKGAGTSGNTIYF. The CDR3 DNA reads TGTGCCAGCAGCAAAGGGGCGGGGACTTCTGGAAACACCATATATTTT. V gene TRBV21-1 combines with J gene TRBJ1-3. TRBV21-1 is shown as a pseudogene. CDR3 length: 16 residues.

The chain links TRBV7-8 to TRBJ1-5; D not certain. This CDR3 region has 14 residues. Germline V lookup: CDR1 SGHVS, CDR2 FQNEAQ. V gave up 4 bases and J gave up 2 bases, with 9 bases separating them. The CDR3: CASSSILGNQPQHF. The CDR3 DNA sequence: TGTGCCAGCAGCTCAATCTTAGGCAATCAGCCCCAGCATTTT.

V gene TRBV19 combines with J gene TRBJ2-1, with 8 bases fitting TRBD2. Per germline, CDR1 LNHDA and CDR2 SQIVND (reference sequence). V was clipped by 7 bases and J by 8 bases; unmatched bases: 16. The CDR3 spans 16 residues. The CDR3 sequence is CASKSVKAGEDDEQFF. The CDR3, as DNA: TGTGCCAGTAAAAGTGTTAAAGCGGGAGAGGACGATGAGCAGTTCTTC.